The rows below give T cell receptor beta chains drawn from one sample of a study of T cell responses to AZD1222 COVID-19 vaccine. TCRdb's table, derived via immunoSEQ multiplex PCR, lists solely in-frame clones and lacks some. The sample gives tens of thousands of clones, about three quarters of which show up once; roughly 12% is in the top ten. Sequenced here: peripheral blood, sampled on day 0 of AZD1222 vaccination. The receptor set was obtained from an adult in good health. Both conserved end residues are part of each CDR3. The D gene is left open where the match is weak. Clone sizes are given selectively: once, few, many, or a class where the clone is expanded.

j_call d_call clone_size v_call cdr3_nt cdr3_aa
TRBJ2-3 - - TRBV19 TGTGCCAGTAGTATGTGGGACCCGAATGCAGATACGCAGTATTTT CASSMWDPNADTQYF
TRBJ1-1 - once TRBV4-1 TGCGCCAGCAGCCAAGATTTGGCCTTCTCATGGGGCACTGAAGCTTTCTTT CASSQDLAFSWGTEAFF
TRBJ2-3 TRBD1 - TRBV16 TGTGCCAGCAGCCAATGGATACCGGGACAGGGGTCCCCAGATACGCAGTATTTT CASSQWIPGQGSPDTQYF
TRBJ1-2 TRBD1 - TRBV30 TGTGCCTGGAGCGGACAGGGGGGGGCTGGCTACACCTTC CAWSGQGGAGYTF
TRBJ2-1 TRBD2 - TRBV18 TGTGCCAGCTCACCACCGGGACTAGGGTTGAGCAATGAGCAGTTCTTC CASSPPGLGLSNEQFF
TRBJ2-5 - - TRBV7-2 TGTGCCAGCAGCTTAGTTCGGCAGGGGGAGACCCAGTACTTC CASSLVRQGETQYF
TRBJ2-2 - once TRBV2 TGTGCCAGCAGCCCCTCCGGGGAGCTGTTTTTT CASSPSGELFF
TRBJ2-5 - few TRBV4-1 TGCGCCAGCAGCCAAGAATTTCGGGAGACCCAGTACTTC CASSQEFRETQYF
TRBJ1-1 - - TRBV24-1 TGTGCCACCAGTGATGGTGGGAAACCGGACACTGAAGCTTTCTTT CATSDGGKPDTEAFF
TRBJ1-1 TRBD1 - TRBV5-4 TGTGCCAGCAGCTTACCGACAGGGACAATGAACACTGAAGCTTTCTTT CASSLPTGTMNTEAFF
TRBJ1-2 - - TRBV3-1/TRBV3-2 TGTGCCAGCAGCCAAGGTAGCCAAAGCTACACCTTC CASSQGSQSYTF
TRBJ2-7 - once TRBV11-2 TGTGCCAGCAGCTTAGATTCGGTACTCTCCTACGAGCAGTACTTC CASSLDSVLSYEQYF
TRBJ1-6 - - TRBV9 TGTGCCAGCAGAGATACCAACATCGGACGGCGAAATAATTCACCCCTCCACTTT CASRDTNIGRRNNSPLHF
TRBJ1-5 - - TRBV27 TGTGCCAGCAGTCTACAGGGAGGTAATCAGCCCCAGCATTTT CASSLQGGNQPQHF
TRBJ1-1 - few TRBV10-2 TGCGCCAGCGCTCAGAACACTGAAGCTTTCTTT CASAQNTEAFF
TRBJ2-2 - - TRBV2 TGTGCCAGCAGTGTAAGCGGGCCAAACACCGGGGAGCTGTTTTTT CASSVSGPNTGELFF
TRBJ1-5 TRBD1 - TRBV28 TGTGCCAGCACTACCCCGGGACAGGGGGTATTAAGCAATCAGCCCCAGCATTTT CASTTPGQGVLSNQPQHF
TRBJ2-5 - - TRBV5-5 TGTGCCAGCAGCCCTGGGACAAGCCTCCAAGAGACCCAGTACTTC CASSPGTSLQETQYF
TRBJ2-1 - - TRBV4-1 TGCGCCAGCAGCCGGTACCCCCATGAGCAGTTCTTC CASSRYPHEQFF
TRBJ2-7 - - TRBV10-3 TGTGCCGGAAGTAGTCAGCCCTACGAGCAGTACTTC CAGSSQPYEQYF
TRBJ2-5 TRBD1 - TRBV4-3 TGCGCCAGCAGCCAAGGGGTGACAGGGTCACAAGAGACCCAGTACTTC CASSQGVTGSQETQYF
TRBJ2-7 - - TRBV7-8 TGTGCCAGCAGCTTAGGGGTCAGTCCCTCCTACGAGCAGTACTTC CASSLGVSPSYEQYF
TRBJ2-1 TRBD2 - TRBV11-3 TGTGCCAGCAGCCCCGGGACTAGCGGGGGTTGGTACAATGAGCAGTTCTTC CASSPGTSGGWYNEQFF
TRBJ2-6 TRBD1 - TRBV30 TGTGCCTGGACCACAGGGGGCTCTGGGGCCAACGTCCTGACTTTC CAWTTGGSGANVLTF
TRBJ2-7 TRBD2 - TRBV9 TGTGCCAGCAGCCCCCGACTAGCGGACCCCTACGAGCAGTACTTC CASSPRLADPYEQYF
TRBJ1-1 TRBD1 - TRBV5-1 TGCGCCAGCAGCTTGGTCGGACAGGGACCAGCGAACACTGAAGCTTTCTTT CASSLVGQGPANTEAFF
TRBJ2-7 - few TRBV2 TGTGCCAGCAGTGAATTCAGCTCCTACGAGCAGTACTTC CASSEFSSYEQYF
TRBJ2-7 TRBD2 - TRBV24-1 TGTGCCACCAGTGACAGACATCCGGGACTAGCGGGGGGGCCCTACTACGAGCAGTACTTC CATSDRHPGLAGGPYYEQYF
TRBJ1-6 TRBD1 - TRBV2 TGTGCCAGACACCGGGACAGGAACTCACCCCTCCACTTT CARHRDRNSPLHF
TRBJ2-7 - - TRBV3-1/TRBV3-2 TGTGCCAGCAGCCAATACAGTAGCTCCTACGAGCAGTACTTC CASSQYSSSYEQYF
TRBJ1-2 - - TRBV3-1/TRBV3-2 TGTGCCAGCAGCCTCCATGGGGGTAATGGCTACACCTTC CASSLHGGNGYTF
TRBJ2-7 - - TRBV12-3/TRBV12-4 TGTGCCAGCAGCCCCAGGGGTCCCTACGAGCAGTACTTC CASSPRGPYEQYF
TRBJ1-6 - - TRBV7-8 TGTGCCAGCAGCCCTCCGGGACCCTCTAATTCACCCCTCCACTTT CASSPPGPSNSPLHF
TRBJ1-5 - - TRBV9 TGTGCCAGCAGCGTAGGTGGCCTACCAAATCAGCCCCAGCATTTT CASSVGGLPNQPQHF
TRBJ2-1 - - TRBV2 TGTGCCAGCAGTGAAGAAAGGTTGAATGAGCAGTTCTTC CASSEERLNEQFF
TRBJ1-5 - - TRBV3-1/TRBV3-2 TGTGCCAGCAGAGACAATCGGGGCAATCAGCCCCAGCATTTT CASRDNRGNQPQHF
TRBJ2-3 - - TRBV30 TGTGCCAGTGTAAGGGCGTTTTTCACAGATACGCAGTATTTT CASVRAFFTDTQYF
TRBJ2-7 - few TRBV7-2 TGTGCCAGCAGCTTGCGGGACAGCTCCTACGAGCAGTACTTC CASSLRDSSYEQYF
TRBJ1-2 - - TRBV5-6 TGTGCCAGCAGCTTCCGGGACACCCTCGGTGGCTACACCTTC CASSFRDTLGGYTF
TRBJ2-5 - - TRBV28 TGTGCCAGCAGTTTAGATCGGCGGAGAGAGACCCAGTACTTC CASSLDRRRETQYF